This T cell receptor beta chain appears in the sequencing data of a study of T cell repertoires in cytomegalovirus infection. Study in general: Recently identified HLA-C-restricted and well-studied HLA-B-restricted CMV epitopes were used. Matching HLA type and CMV infection were both indicated by public TCR beta signatures.

TCRdb re-called the reads with MiXCR, one entry per CDR3 protein. There are about 830,000 distinct CDR3 sequences in the sample; 30% to 35% occur only once, and around 12% lies in the top ten. The V gene end was trimmed by 6 bases and the J gene end by 2 bases; junction bases not matched to a gene: 6. The germline V gene encodes CDR1 MNHGY and CDR2 SAAAGT. The CDR3 is 14 amino acids. About this clonotype: The antigen is not known.

The sequence was collected from a human donor in good health (CMV status not recorded). Some clones in this sample may be carry-over from other donors' samples. The material was cultured CD8+ T cells from PBMCs, obtained from culture after CMV antigen stimulation. This sequence joins TRBV6-8 and TRBJ2-5, with 7 bases identical to TRBD1. The CDR3 spells CASSPLQGQETQYF. The CDR3 bases are TGTGCCAGCAGCCCTCTACAGGGGCAAGAGACCCAGTACTTC.